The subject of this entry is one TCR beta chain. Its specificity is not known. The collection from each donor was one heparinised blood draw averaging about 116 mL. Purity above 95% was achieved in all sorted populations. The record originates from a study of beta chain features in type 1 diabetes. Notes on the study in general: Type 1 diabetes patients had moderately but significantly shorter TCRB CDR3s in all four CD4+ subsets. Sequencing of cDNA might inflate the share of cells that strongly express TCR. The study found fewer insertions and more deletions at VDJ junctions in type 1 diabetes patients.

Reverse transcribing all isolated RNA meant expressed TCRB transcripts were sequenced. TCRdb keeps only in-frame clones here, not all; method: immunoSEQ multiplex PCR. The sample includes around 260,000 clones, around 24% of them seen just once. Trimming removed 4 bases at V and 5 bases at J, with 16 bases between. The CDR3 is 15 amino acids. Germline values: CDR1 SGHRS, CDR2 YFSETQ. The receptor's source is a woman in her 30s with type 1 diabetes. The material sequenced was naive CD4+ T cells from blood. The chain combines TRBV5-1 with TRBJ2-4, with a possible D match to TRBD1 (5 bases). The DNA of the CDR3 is TGCGCCAGCAGCCTCCAGGGATCGGGCGAAAACATTCAGTACTTC. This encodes CASSLQGSGENIQYF.